The source of this T cell receptor (beta chain) is a study of blood T cell repertoires in COVID-19. Across the whole study: Donors in the United States, Italy and Spain gave samples during acute or convalescent COVID-19.

Clones were read by immunoSEQ multiplex PCR, and TCRdb kept only the in-frame ones, dropping some. This table has a few hundred thousand clones, 85% to 90% appearing once. Participant age was about 18 to 100 years, and participants resided in about two dozen US areas. Clinical history as reported by participants underpinned cohort assignment. Resolution of symptoms, clearance, or two negative PCRs was present in recovered Cohort 3 donors. Germline assignment: CDR1 MGHRA and CDR2 YSYEKL. This CDR3 has 16 amino acids. V shed 4 bases, J shed 2 bases, and the junction held 7 bases outside the gene matches.

The receptor was derived from a man aged 25-45 years who had recovered from COVID-19. The chain is built from TRBV4-1 and TRBJ2-7; 11 nucleotides agree with TRBD2. Sequencing used PBMCs or T cells enriched from blood (not recorded which). This CDR3 is CASSLFGTSGPYEQYF. The CDR3 nucleotides read TGCGCCAGCAGCCTCTTCGGGACTAGCGGACCCTACGAGCAGTACTTC.